The 15 T cell receptor beta chains below were found in one sample sequenced in a study of CD8 T cells in Susac syndrome. Reverse transcription of about 0.5 to 1 ug RNA was performed with random hexamers. TCRdb re-analysed the immunoSEQ multiplex PCR reads in MiXCR, keeping a single row per CDR3 protein. The sample has 150,000 to 200,000 distinct CDR3 sequences, more than 85% seen once. The sample taken for sequencing was CD4+ T cells from PBMCs. The receptors were gathered from a human donor with Susac syndrome.

V is TRBV30 and J is TRBJ1-4; 7 bases line up with TRBD1. Trimming removed 2 bases from V and 3 bases from J; junction bases left unmatched: 9. Germline loops: CDR1 GTSNPN, CDR2 SVGIG (reference sequence). The CDR3 spans 16 residues. The CDR3 loop is CAWSIAGGTANEKLFF. The CDR3 region has the DNA TGTGCCTGGAGTATCGCAGGGGGGACGGCTAATGAAAAACTGTTTTTT.

The chain carries TRBV24-1 and TRBJ2-4, with D unresolved. This CDR3 comprises 11 residues. V lost 3 bases to trimming and J lost 7 bases, with 3 bases between them. Per the germline V gene, CDR1 is KGHDR and CDR2 is SFDVKD. The CDR3 nucleotides are TGTGCCACCAGTGATGGGAACATTCAGTACTTC. This gives the protein CATSDGNIQYF.

This clonotype was counted a single time. V gene TRBV7-2 combines with J gene TRBJ2-2, with D perhaps given as TRBD1 or TRBD2 (5 bases each). Germline V gives CDR1 SGHTA, CDR2 FQGNSA. Trimming left V 0 bases short and J 6 bases short, with 8 bases between. CDR3 length equals 14 residues. This chain's CDR3 is CASSLAWDPGELFF. The CDR3 DNA reads as TGTGCCAGCAGCTTAGCGTGGGACCCCGGGGAGCTGTTTTTT.

This chain connects TRBV12-3 or TRBV12-4 to TRBJ1-2; the D gene is possibly TRBD1 (6 bases). This CDR3 region has 15 residues. Trimming cost V 6 bases and J 5 bases, with 19 bases left between them. The CDR3 DNA sequence: TGTGCCAGCAGCTCTTGGACAGCGGCGGGATATGGCTACACCTTC. Amino acids: CASSSWTAAGYGYTF.

This clonotype came up once. The rearrangement joins TRBV19 to TRBJ1-6; 7 positions agree with TRBD1. The V segment lost 9 bases and the J segment 7 bases; nucleotides outside the gene matches: 9. This CDR3 is built from 14 residues. Per the germline V gene, CDR1 is LNHDA and CDR2 is SQIVND (reference sequence). The CDR3 DNA follows: TGTGCCAGCGATGACAGGGTTGGAAATTCACCCCTCCACTTT. This encodes CASDDRVGNSPLHF.

The chain has TRBV5-1 and TRBJ2-3, with D perhaps being TRBD1 or TRBD2 (5 bases each). Per the germline V gene, CDR1 is SGHRS and CDR2 is YFSETQ. The CDR3 runs 15 residues. Trimming removed 1 base at V and 1 base at J, with 10 bases between. CDR3 in amino acids: CASSLLGTRTDTQYF. DNA for the CDR3: TGCGCCAGCAGCTTGCTTGGGACGCGCACAGATACGCAGTATTTT.

The rearrangement joins TRBV28 to TRBJ1-2; 12 bases fit TRBD1. With 4 bases clipped from V and 7 bases from J, the junction kept 10 bases outside the gene matches. The germline CDR1 and CDR2 sequences are MDHEN and SYDVKM. The CDR3 sequence is 16 residues long. This CDR3 is CASSSPGQGALIGYTF. In DNA, the CDR3 is TGTGCCAGCAGTTCACCGGGACAGGGGGCGCTTATTGGCTACACCTTC.

This clonotype was observed a handful of times. This chain links TRBV5-1 with TRBJ2-6; 8 bases align to TRBD2. V lost 4 bases to trimming and J lost 1 base; unmatched junction nucleotides: 4. The CDR3 loop spans 16 amino acids. Germline CDR1 reads SGHRS; CDR2 reads YFSETQ. The DNA for the CDR3 is TGCGCCAGCAGCCCTACGGGGGGGTCTGGGGCCAACGTCCTGACTTTC. This encodes CASSPTGGSGANVLTF.

In this sample, this clonotype turned up a few times. The chain couples TRBV11-2 to TRBJ2-7; unclear D gene. Trimming removed 1 base at V and 2 bases at J, with 6 bases between. Looked up from germline, CDR1 is SGHAT and CDR2 is FQNNGV. The CDR3 runs to 13 residues. DNA of the CDR3: TGTGCCAGCAGCTTAGTTGAAGCCTACGAGCAGTACTTC. Encoded protein: CASSLVEAYEQYF.

The chain recombines TRBV6-2 or TRBV6-3 with TRBJ1-4; no clear D. CDR3 size: 11 residues. V was pared by 1 base and J by 8 bases, with 2 bases between. The germline CDR1 and CDR2 sequences are MNHEY and SVGEGT. For the CDR3, the DNA is TGTGCCAGCAGTTACTGGGAAAAACTGTTTTTT. Translation: CASSYWEKLFF.

The table lists this clonotype with a count of one. CDR3 bases: TGCGCCAGCGGTGATAGCGGACGACAAGAGACCCAGTACTTC. Protein sequence: CASGDSGRQETQYF. The chain couples TRBV5-1 to TRBJ2-5; D perhaps matches TRBD2 (6 bases). Germline loops: CDR1 SGHRS, CDR2 YFSETQ. Trimming left V 7 bases short and J 2 bases short, with 15 bases between. This CDR3 contains 14 residues.

The rearrangement joins TRBV10-2 to TRBJ2-7; D remains ambiguous. The ends were cut back, 5 bases at V and 1 base at J, with 6 bases in the middle. Germline assignment: CDR1 WSHSY and CDR2 SAAADI. The CDR3 is 12 residues long. The CDR3 coding sequence is TGCGCCAGCAGTTTCAGATCCTACGAGCAGTACTTC. This codes for CASSFRSYEQYF.

The count of this clonotype is one. Written as DNA, the CDR3 is TGTGCCAGCACAACCGGGACAGCCTCCTTTTACTCTGGAAACACCATATATTTT. Translation gives CASTTGTASFYSGNTIYF. The V gene is TRBV2, the J gene TRBJ1-3; TRBD1 aligns across 7 bases. Trimming took 7 bases from V and 0 from J; bases not matched to a gene: 15. The CDR3 spans 18 residues. Germline values: CDR1 SNHLY, CDR2 FYNNEI.

The chain combines TRBV2 with TRBJ1-5; possibly TRBD1 for D (5 bases). V was shortened by 10 bases and J by 5 bases, with 15 bases between the two germline ends. The CDR3 is made up of 13 amino acids. Looked up from germline, CDR1 is SNHLY and CDR2 is FYNNEI. CDR3 DNA sequence: TGTGCCACTAGAGGCGGGGGACATCAGCCCCAGCATTTT. Residues: CATRGGGHQPQHF.

The CDR3 loop is CATSDLPPPLTGNSYNEQFF. CDR3 bases: TGTGCCACCAGTGATTTGCCCCCCCCATTGACAGGGAACTCCTACAATGAGCAGTTCTTC. This chain joins TRBV24-1 and TRBJ2-1; 7 positions match TRBD1. Germline V gene sequence: CDR1 KGHDR, CDR2 SFDVKD. V lost 0 bases, J lost 0 bases, and 13 bases stayed unmatched. The CDR3 runs 20 residues.